This T cell receptor (beta chain) comes out of a study of blood T cell repertoires in COVID-19. Study overall: Donors in the United States, Italy and Spain gave samples during acute or convalescent COVID-19. T cells, B-cell-depleted T cells, or PBMCs provided the cDNA or gDNA that served as material.

Germline CDR1 SNHLY, CDR2 FYNNEI. The V and J ends lost 2 bases and 5 bases respectively, with 9 bases between them. The length of the CDR3 is 14 residues. In the original analysis: From reference gene primer amplification, estimates of nucleated cell counts were derived. Method: immunoSEQ multiplex PCR; TCRdb's copy keeps in-frame clones and lacks some. That table is the source of V, J and clone size, and D and trimming were worked out from the DNA. The sample consists of roughly 200,000 clones, around 80% of them appearing once. This rearrangement joins TRBV2 to TRBJ2-2; the D gene is possibly TRBD2 (5 bases). Sequences were obtained from peripheral blood. The TCR comes from a man aged 35 to 55 with active or convalescent COVID-19. The CDR3 reads CASSETGFTGELFF. The CDR3 DNA follows: TGTGCCAGCAGTGAAACGGGGTTTACCGGGGAGCTGTTTTTT. Complete variable domain (other parts from reference TRBV2 and TRBJ2-2): EPEVTQTPSHQVTQMGQEVILRCVPISNHLYFYWYRQILGQKVEFLVSFYNNEISEKSEIFDDQFSVERPDGSNFTLKIRSTKLEDSAMYFCASSETGFTGELFFGEGSRLTVL.